Listed here are 3 T cell receptor beta chains from one sample, sequenced in a study of T cells in Graves' hyperthyroidism and ophthalmopathy. Amplified TCR beta CDR3 regions came from RNA transcripts. The HTBI primer set was used in a first-round RT-PCR of the TCR CDR3. TCRdb re-called the multiplex PCR reads with MiXCR, one entry per CDR3 protein. Of hundreds of thousands of distinct CDR3 sequences in the sample, under 25% are singletons; the top ten hold more than 30%. The sample was blood. The receptors were sampled from a young man with Graves' ophthalmopathy.

V and J are TRBV5-1 and TRBJ2-3; TRBD2 might be the D (5 bases). The CDR3 is 15 residues long. CDR1 is SGHRS, CDR2 YFSETQ, per germline. Trimming left V 7 bases short and J 1 base short, with 16 bases between. The CDR3 loop reads CASGPSGSGTDTQYF. The CDR3 bases are TGCGCCAGCGGTCCCAGCGGTTCCGGCACAGATACGCAGTATTTT.

The chain uses TRBV27 and TRBJ1-4, with D unclear. V lost 6 bases to trimming and J lost 8 bases, with 10 bases between them. Germline V gene sequence: CDR1 MNHEY, CDR2 SMNVEV (reference sequence). The CDR3 totals 12 residues. The CDR3 reads CASRGGSEKLFF. In DNA form, the CDR3 reads TGTGCCAGCAGGGGCGGATCCGAAAAACTGTTTTTT. The variable domain in full, with the rest retrieved from reference TRBV27 and TRBJ1-4, is EAQVTQNPRYLITVTGKKLTVTCSQNMNHEYMSWYRQDPGLGLRQIYYSMNVEVTDKGDVPEGYKVSRKEKRNFPLILESPSPNQTSLYFCASRGGSEKLFFGSGTQLSVL.

This clonotype came up many times. The gene calls are TRBV20-1 and TRBJ2-1; 9 bases map to TRBD2. Per the germline V gene, CDR1 is DFQATT and CDR2 is SNEGSKA (reference sequence). CDR3 length equals 14 residues. The V gene end was trimmed by 6 bases and the J gene end by 0 bases; junction bases not matched to a gene: 3. This CDR3 reads CSAFSGSSYNEQFF. In DNA, the CDR3 is TGCAGTGCCTTTAGCGGGAGCTCCTACAATGAGCAGTTCTTC.